These 14 T cell receptor beta chains came from one sample sequenced in a study of T cells in Graves' hyperthyroidism and ophthalmopathy. Amplification yielded TCR beta CDR3 regions, with RNA transcripts as the source. An initial round of RT-PCR targeting the TCR CDR3 relied on the HTBI primer set. TCRdb processed the multiplex PCR reads anew with MiXCR; each CDR3 protein has one entry. The profile shows roughly 420,000 distinct CDR3 sequences, around a sixth of them singletons. Sequencing used blood. The receptors derive from a woman aged 18-35 years with Graves' hyperthyroidism.

The chain couples TRBV19 to TRBJ2-1; no reliable D call. The CDR3 runs to 14 residues. The V end was cut by 10 bases, the J end by 5 bases, with 18 bases between. Germline-derived CDR1 and CDR2 are LNHDA and SQIVND (reference sequence). CDR3 loop: CATSPGVRNNEQFF. As DNA, the CDR3 is TGTGCCACTTCACCTGGTGTGAGAAACAATGAGCAGTTCTTC.

This clonotype was counted only a few times. J is TRBJ2-4 and V is TRBV7-9; D perhaps matches TRBD1 (5 bases). Trimming took 5 bases from V and 1 from J, leaving 9 bases between them. In germline, CDR1 is SEHNR, CDR2 FQNEAQ (reference sequence). CDR3 size: 14 residues. The CDR3 protein is CASSGQPAKNIQYF. The DNA for the CDR3 is TGTGCCAGCAGCGGACAACCTGCCAAAAACATTCAGTACTTC.

This clonotype has at least ten counts. J is TRBJ2-5 and V is TRBV6-1, with 9 nucleotides matching TRBD1. Looked up from germline, CDR1 is MNHNS and CDR2 is SASEGT. V trimming: 0 bases; J trimming: 1 base; junction bases outside the gene matches: 0. The CDR3 sequence is 15 residues long. This chain's CDR3 is CASSEATGGQETQYF. CDR3 coding DNA: TGTGCCAGCAGTGAAGCGACAGGGGGCCAAGAGACCCAGTACTTC.

The table lists this clonotype with many counts. The chain couples TRBV7-9 to TRBJ2-1; unclear D gene. The CDR3 is 14 residues long. V was clipped by 2 bases and J by 6 bases, with 11 bases between them. The germline V gene encodes CDR1 SEHNR and CDR2 FQNEAQ (reference sequence). CDR3 loop: CASSLLGRLNEQFF. The DNA of the CDR3 is TGTGCCAGCAGCTTACTAGGAAGGCTCAATGAGCAGTTCTTC.

This clonotype was observed a handful of times. This is likely a read error, given that the CDR3 carries no conserved phenylalanine or tryptophan at its end. The V call is TRBV28, the J call TRBJ1-6; D is unclear. The length of the CDR3 is 16 residues. The germline gives CDR1 MDHEN, CDR2 SYDVKM. The V and J ends lost 5 bases and 0 bases respectively, with 11 bases between them. CDR3 sequence (DNA): TGTGCCAGCAGTCCTTTATCACGCTCCTATAATTCACCCCTCCACTCT. It encodes CASSPLSRSYNSPLHS.

In its sample, this clonotype was seen many times. The rearrangement joins TRBV20-1 to TRBJ2-7; D is undetermined. This CDR3 has 14 residues. Germline V gene lookup returns CDR1 DFQATT and CDR2 SNEGSKA (reference sequence). The V gene lost 0 bases and the J gene lost 6 bases, with 15 bases spanning the gap. CDR3 coding DNA: TGCAGTGCTAGAGATGAGGAGAGTACGTTCGAGCAGTACTTC. Residues: CSARDEESTFEQYF.

This clonotype appeared many times. The rearrangement uses TRBV2 and TRBJ2-1, with TRBD1 matching over 7 bases. The CDR3 covers 14 residues. The germline V gene has CDR1 SNHLY and CDR2 FYNNEI. With 8 bases clipped from V and 6 bases from J, the junction kept 10 bases outside the gene matches. Here the CDR3 reads CASAAPTGINEQFF. The CDR3, as DNA: TGTGCCAGCGCCGCACCGACAGGGATCAATGAGCAGTTCTTC. The variable domain in full, with the rest retrieved from reference TRBV2 and TRBJ2-1, is EPEVTQTPSHQVTQMGQEVILRCVPISNHLYFYWYRQILGQKVEFLVSFYNNEISEKSEIFDDQFSVERPDGSNFTLKIRSTKLEDSAMYFCASAAPTGINEQFFGPGTRLTVL.

This clonotype has ten or more counts. The V and J genes are TRBV18 and TRBJ1-4, with D unclear. Germline assignment: CDR1 KGHSH and CDR2 LQKENI. V was trimmed by 3 bases and J by 4 bases, leaving 6 bases between them. CDR3 length: 13 residues. The CDR3 protein is CASSPGYNEKLFF. As DNA, the CDR3 is TGTGCCAGCTCACCCGGTTATAATGAAAAACTGTTTTTT.

This clonotype was picked up many times. The chain employs TRBV24-1 and TRBJ2-5; 10 positions agree with TRBD1. After removal of 4 bases from V and 4 bases from J, the junction contained 5 bases not matched to a gene. Germline V lookup: CDR1 KGHDR, CDR2 SFDVKD. The CDR3 totals 15 residues. CDR3 nucleotides: TGTGCCACCAGTGACTCGCGACAGGGGGCAGAGACCCAGTACTTC. Protein sequence: CATSDSRQGAETQYF.

This clonotype was picked up a small number of times. This chain uses TRBV19 with TRBJ2-1; TRBD1 matches 12 bases. CDR3 length: 15 amino acids. CDR1 LNHDA and CDR2 SQIVND come from the germline V gene (reference sequence). The V segment lost 3 bases and the J segment 6 bases; nucleotides outside the gene matches: 3. The CDR3 loop is CASSMGQGAGNEQFF. CDR3 coding DNA: TGTGCCAGTAGTATGGGACAGGGGGCGGGCAATGAGCAGTTCTTC.

This clonotype was observed a handful of times. The chain carries TRBV2 and TRBJ2-1, with unresolved D. Germline V gene sequence: CDR1 SNHLY, CDR2 FYNNEI. CDR3 size: 13 residues. Trimming took 0 bases from V and 5 from J, leaving 5 bases between them. CDR3 DNA: TGTGCCAGCAGTGAAGCCCAGAACAATGAGCAGTTCTTC. Translation: CASSEAQNNEQFF. Drawing the rest from reference TRBV2 and TRBJ2-1, the complete variable domain is EPEVTQTPSHQVTQMGQEVILRCVPISNHLYFYWYRQILGQKVEFLVSFYNNEISEKSEIFDDQFSVERPDGSNFTLKIRSTKLEDSAMYFCASSEAQNNEQFFGPGTRLTVL.

CDR3 in amino acids: CASSLPIPSYGYTF. In DNA, the CDR3 is TGTGCCAGCAGCTTACCCATTCCCTCCTATGGCTACACCTTC. The genes are TRBV7-9 and TRBJ1-2; D is unclear. The CDR3 consists of 14 residues. Trimming removed 2 bases from V and 4 bases from J, with 11 bases in between. Germline values: CDR1 SEHNR, CDR2 FQNEAQ (reference sequence).

V usage is TRBV30 and J usage is TRBJ1-2; D not resolved. This CDR3 is 12 amino acids long. CDR1 and CDR2 (germline): GTSNPN, SVGIG (reference sequence). V shed 2 bases and J shed 8 bases, with 12 bases lying between them. The DNA of the CDR3 is TGTGCCTGGAGTTCGTCAATGGGAGGCTACACCTTC. Amino acid sequence: CAWSSSMGGYTF.

This clonotype was detected ten times or more. The rearrangement links TRBV6-1 to TRBJ2-5; D perhaps matches TRBD1 (6 bases). The CDR3 contains 14 residues. Germline V lookup: CDR1 MNHNS, CDR2 SASEGT. The germline V and J ends were trimmed by 7 bases and 5 bases, with 17 bases remaining between them. CDR3 in DNA: TGTGCCAGCATTCCCCGGGCCCAGGGGGAGACCCAGTACTTC. It specifies CASIPRAQGETQYF.